This T cell receptor beta chain was sequenced for a study of blood T cell repertoires in COVID-19 (dated by TCRdb to 2020 to 2021). Background on the whole study: Recovered participants in ImmuneRACE Cohort 3 were defined as having two consecutive negative NP/OP PCR tests, clearance from a healthcare professional, or resolution of symptoms. Nearly every sample came with metadata listing a de-identified subject ID, COVID-19 status, age in years and sex. Deeply sampled blood TCRbeta repertoires from subjects exposed to, actively infected with, or recovered from COVID-19 were included in the dataset. Samples from collaborators originated in the United States, Italy and Spain and spanned both the acute and convalescent phases of COVID-19. The repertoires were released in a freely available public database intended as a resource for research on the immune response to SARS-CoV-2. Samples came from the ongoing ImmuneRACE study (first 160 participants) plus 1,254 subjects from 6 global collaborators. The prospective study material was composed of cDNA or gDNA derived from T cells, B-cell-depleted T cells, or PBMCs. Where available, HLA class I and class II types were obtained from metadata supplied by the sample provider rather than from assay-based typing.

TCRbeta CDR3 regions were amplified from genomic DNA by means of the immunoSEQ Assay, a bias-controlled multiplex PCR. The source study handled its data this way. The number of nucleated cells in each sample was estimated from the amplification of reference gene primers within the assay. To quantify the absolute abundance of each unique TCRbeta CDR3 rearrangement, sequence reads were collapsed and filtered. Productive Simpson clonality was computed per sample as the square root of Simpson's diversity index over productive rearrangements. TCRdb took over this immuneACCESS table, retaining in-frame rearrangements with V and J assigned. Such tables are incomplete; in checked studies, under half of the missing clones stem from an unresolved V gene, and the remainder is unexplained. V and J calls and clone size come straight from that table; D and trimming were deduced from the DNA. In all, the sample holds 330,000 or so clones, and about 89% of those were seen once. The ten biggest clones cover less than 2.5% of the sample.

Worth noting for this clone: Its antigen is still unknown. No per-base quality is available; no much larger clone lies one base away.

From cysteine to phenylalanine, the CDR3 is 13 amino acids long. Just CDR3 DNA is preserved here, 39 bases in frame from base 1. V is pared back by 4 bases and J by 4 bases, with 13 bases lying between the germline termini. Looking up the germline V gene (reference sequence) yields CDR1 GTSNPN and CDR2 SVGIG. Participants in the prospective study were enrolled through a virtual design, were aged roughly 18 to 100 years, and lived in roughly 26 United States geographic areas. To assign participants to cohorts, the prospective study relied on clinical history that participants themselves reported in a screening survey and a study questionnaire. In the prospective study, mobile phlebotomists collected whole blood, serum and a nasopharyngeal or oropharyngeal swab from each participant. Prospective study participants could optionally give additional blood draws and questionnaires over an approximately 2-month period. Before DNA extraction, blood samples from the prospective study were shipped at room temperature or frozen.

Study-wide conclusions, independent of this receptor: The amount of clinical and demographic metadata varied by source and participant and was provided uncurated.

This TCR derives from a middle-aged man in a cohort exposed to, infected with or recovered from COVID-19 (not recorded which). Sequencing used PBMCs or T cells enriched from blood (not recorded which). The V and J segments used are TRBV30 and TRBJ1-1; no D gene call is confident. CDR3 protein: CAWMEQLSTEAFF. The nucleotide sequence reads as follows: TGTGCCTGGATGGAGCAGTTGAGCACTGAAGCTTTCTTT. With the rest looked up from the reference TRBV30 and TRBJ1-1 genes rather than sequenced, the full variable domain is SQTIHQWPATLVQPVGSPLSLECTVEGTSNPNLYWYRQAAGRGLQLLFYSVGIGQISSEVPQNLSASRPQDRQFILSSKKLLLSDSGFYLCAWMEQLSTEAFFGQGTRLTVV.